This paragraph reports one TCR beta chain. The target antigen is unknown. These data belong to a study of vaccination effects on CD4 cells after COVID-19. Overall study: After the second dose, samples were taken at median day 72.

The V and J ends lost 1 base and 0 bases respectively, with 9 bases between them. This CDR3 region has 15 residues. Germline-derived CDR1 and CDR2 are SGHDN and FVKESK. Before sequencing took place, the ViraFEST assay used viral peptide pools to expand antigen-specific CD4+ T cells. At the end of about 9 days of culture, CD4+ T cells were isolated. Participants completed two doses of the BNT162b2 or mRNA-1273 vaccine. The vaccine recipients had no prior SARS-CoV-2 infection, with negative nucleocapsid antibodies. A half-medium replacement with IL-2 medium was carried out on days 3 and 7. Sequencing used immunoSEQ multiplex PCR; TCRdb keeps in-frame clones, though not all of them. The data show about 29,000 clones, about 74% seen once.

The receptor was isolated from a human donor who received a COVID-19 vaccine. The chain combines TRBV14 with TRBJ1-1, with D tentatively TRBD1 (5 bases). This sample comprised CD4+ T cells from PBMCs cultured with HCoV-OC43 spike peptides, obtained after COVID-19 vaccination. Subset meaning: HCoV-OC43 spike overlapping peptide pool stimulation. The CDR3 is CASSQVPGMNTEAFF. CDR3 DNA: TGTGCCAGCAGCCAAGTTCCAGGGATGAACACTGAAGCTTTCTTT.